A single sample gave rise to the 29 T cell receptor beta chains below, sequenced in a study of T cell responses to AZD1222 COVID-19 vaccine. Libraries were prepared by immunoSEQ multiplex PCR; TCRdb keeps only in-frame clonotypes and omits some of them. The sample carries some 140,000 clones, approximately 92% recorded once. Material: peripheral blood, obtained on day 0 of AZD1222 vaccination. Every receptor here comes from an adult in good health.

The chain recombines TRBV30 with TRBJ2-7; the D gene is possibly TRBD1 (6 bases). Looked up from germline, CDR1 is GTSNPN and CDR2 is SVGIG (reference sequence). The CDR3 runs 16 residues. Trimming removed 3 bases from V and 0 bases from J, with 18 bases in between. The CDR3 spells CAWSGMGASDSYEQYF. The CDR3 DNA reads as TGTGCCTGGAGCGGAATGGGGGCATCCGACTCCTACGAGCAGTACTTC.

The table lists this clone with a count of one. The chain carries TRBV6-5 and TRBJ2-1, with a possible D match to TRBD2 (5 bases). The CDR3 runs to 13 residues. Germline V CDR1 and CDR2: MNHEY, SVGAGI. V lost 4 bases and J 9 bases, leaving 13 bases between the germline ends. The CDR3 sequence is CASSFRTGAEQFF. In DNA form, the CDR3 reads TGTGCCAGCAGTTTTCGGACTGGAGCTGAGCAGTTCTTC.

V is TRBV2 and J is TRBJ2-5, with D possibly matching TRBD2 (6 bases). With 8 bases removed from V and 2 bases from J, the gap between germline ends came to 15 bases. The CDR3 extends over 14 amino acids. Germline CDR1 reads SNHLY; CDR2 reads FYNNEI. The CDR3 coding sequence is TGTGCCAGCTCCATTCTGGGGGGACAAGAGACCCAGTACTTC. It encodes CASSILGGQETQYF. Full variable domain (outside the CDR3, taken from reference TRBV2 and TRBJ2-5): EPEVTQTPSHQVTQMGQEVILRCVPISNHLYFYWYRQILGQKVEFLVSFYNNEISEKSEIFDDQFSVERPDGSNFTLKIRSTKLEDSAMYFCASSILGGQETQYFGPGTRLLVL.

The CDR3 nucleotides are TGTGCCAGCAGCTTATGGGAGGGGAACGAGCAGTACTTC. Amino acid sequence: CASSLWEGNEQYF. The J gene is TRBJ2-7, the V gene TRBV7-2, with 7 bases aligning to TRBD2. The V segment lost 2 bases and the J segment 5 bases; nucleotides outside the gene matches: 3. In germline, CDR1 is SGHTA, CDR2 FQGNSA. The CDR3 contains 13 residues.

The chain has TRBV29-1 and TRBJ1-5; D remains unclear. This CDR3 contains 8 residues. V lost 6 bases and J lost 9, with 3 bases in between. Germline V gene data show CDR1 as SQVTM and CDR2 as ANQGSEA. The CDR3 sequence: CSVAPQHF. CDR3 DNA: TGCAGCGTCGCGCCCCAGCATTTT. The full variable domain, with the rest looked up from reference TRBV29-1 and TRBJ1-5, is SAVISQKPSRDICQRGTSLTIQCQVDSQVTMMFWYRQQPGQSLTLIATANQGSEATYESGFVIDKFPISRPNLTFSTLTVSNMSPEDSSIYLCSVAPQHFGDGTRLSIL.

This chain joins TRBV3-1 (or the pseudogene TRBV3-2) and TRBJ1-1; unclear D gene. Germline V gene lookup returns CDR1 LGHDT and CDR2 YNNKEL (reference sequence). The CDR3 covers 15 residues. Trimming cost V 0 bases and J 0 bases, with 8 bases left between them. CDR3 in amino acids: CASSQEFVMNTEAFF. CDR3 DNA sequence: TGTGCCAGCAGCCAAGAGTTTGTCATGAACACTGAAGCTTTCTTT.

This chain connects TRBV7-2 to TRBJ2-5; D gene unclear. Germline assignment: CDR1 SGHTA and CDR2 FQGNSA. There are 15 residues in the CDR3. Trimming took 1 base from V and 5 from J, leaving 14 bases between them. CDR3 sequence reads: CASSLVHQRYETQYF. The CDR3 nucleotides read TGTGCCAGCAGCTTAGTTCATCAACGTTACGAGACCCAGTACTTC. The full variable domain, its missing parts supplied by reference TRBV7-2 and TRBJ2-5, is GAGVSQSPSNKVTEKGKDVELRCDPISGHTALYWYRQSLGQGLEFLIYFQGNSAPDKSGLPSDRFSAERTGGSVSTLTIQRTQQEDSAVYLCASSLVHQRYETQYFGPGTRLLVL.

This chain joins TRBV29-1 and TRBJ2-4; 8 bases align to TRBD1. From germline, CDR1 is SQVTM and CDR2 ANQGSEA. V lost 8 bases and J lost 5; bases outside the gene matches: 11. The CDR3 extends over 14 amino acids. CDR3 DNA: TGCAGCACGGGAGACCCGGGACAGGAAAACATTCAGTACTTC. It yields the protein CSTGDPGQENIQYF.

The chain recombines TRBV6-5 with TRBJ1-5; D perhaps matches TRBD1 (5 bases). Germline V gene sequence: CDR1 MNHEY, CDR2 SVGAGI. This CDR3 has 13 amino acids. V was cut by 2 bases and J by 7 bases, with 9 bases left in between. The CDR3 sequence: CASSYGGGQPQHF. CDR3 coding DNA: TGTGCCAGCAGTTACGGGGGAGGACAGCCCCAGCATTTT.

The chain employs TRBV6-6 and TRBJ1-3, with D hard to call. This CDR3 contains 18 residues. Germline CDR1 and CDR2: MNHNY and SVGAGI (reference sequence). V was cut by 5 bases and J by 4 bases, with 24 bases left in between. The CDR3 sequence: CASSHPPAHDGRGNTIYF. The CDR3 coding sequence is TGTGCCAGCAGTCATCCTCCCGCTCATGATGGACGGGGAAACACCATATATTTT.

The chain's CDR3 is CASSSRTGDNEQFF. The CDR3 bases are TGTGCCAGCAGCTCCAGGACAGGGGACAATGAGCAGTTCTTC. The V and J genes are TRBV13 and TRBJ2-1; 9 bases agree with TRBD1. J lost 5 bases, V lost 4 bases, and 3 bases had no gene match. CDR3 length: 14 residues. Germline loops: CDR1 PRHDT, CDR2 FYEKMQ (reference sequence).

V gene TRBV4-2 combines with J gene TRBJ1-5; no reliable D call. The V gene's germline CDR1 is LGHNA and CDR2 YNFKEQ. This CDR3 has 13 amino acids. Trimming removed 1 base at V and 4 bases at J, with 5 bases between. CDR3 sequence (DNA): TGTGCCAGCAGCCAAGGGGCGAATCAGCCCCAGCATTTT. It translates to CASSQGANQPQHF.

This chain links TRBV2 with TRBJ1-1; D unresolved. Trimming cost V 10 bases and J 0 bases, with 6 bases left between them. The CDR3 is made up of 11 amino acids. Germline CDR1 is SNHLY and CDR2 is FYNNEI. CDR3 region: CATKLNTEAFF. The CDR3, as DNA: TGTGCCACTAAATTGAACACTGAAGCTTTCTTT.

This clone has only one observation. The genes are TRBV5-5 and TRBJ2-3, with TRBD2 identical over 9 bases. V trimming: 4 bases; J trimming: 3 bases; junction bases outside the gene matches: 3. Per germline, CDR1 SGHKS and CDR2 YYEKEE (reference sequence). This CDR3 spans 14 amino acids. CDR3 residues: CASSRLAATDTQYF. For the CDR3, the DNA is TGTGCCAGCAGCCGACTAGCGGCGACAGATACGCAGTATTTT.

This rearrangement joins TRBV28 to TRBJ1-1; 8 nucleotides agree with TRBD1. V lost 5 bases and J lost 0; bases outside the gene matches: 11. The CDR3 consists of 17 residues. Germline V gives CDR1 MDHEN, CDR2 SYDVKM. The CDR3 sequence is CASSTLRDRLMNTEAFF. CDR3 DNA: TGTGCCAGCAGTACCCTCCGGGACAGGTTGATGAACACTGAAGCTTTCTTT.

J is TRBJ2-3 and V is TRBV23-1; D remains ambiguous. TRBV23-1 is reported as an ORF; its role is uncertain. This CDR3 comprises 21 residues. V was pared by 3 bases and J by 3 bases, with 31 bases between. In DNA, the CDR3 is TGCGCCAGCAGTCACTTAACGGACCTATCCCCCTACCAAACCGATACAGATACGCAGTATTTT. It translates to CASSHLTDLSPYQTDTDTQYF.

This rearrangement joins TRBV19 to TRBJ1-2; D gene uncertain. The CDR3 is 16 amino acids. The germline CDR1 and CDR2 sequences are LNHDA and SQIVND (reference sequence). V lost 0 bases and J 5 bases, leaving 16 bases between the germline ends. For the CDR3, the DNA is TGTGCCAGTAGTATAGAAGGAGGAACCGGGGTATATGGCTACACCTTC. Translated: CASSIEGGTGVYGYTF. The entire variable domain, with the rest obtained from reference TRBV19 and TRBJ1-2, is as follows: DGGITQSPKYLFRKEGQNVTLSCEQNLNHDAMYWYRQDPGQGLRLIYYSQIVNDFQKGDIAEGYSVSREKKESFPLTVTSAQKNPTAFYLCASSIEGGTGVYGYTFGSGTRLTVV.

The gene calls are TRBV10-1 and TRBJ1-2; maybe TRBD1 (6 bases). Per the germline V gene, CDR1 is WNHNN and CDR2 is SYGVQD (reference sequence). With 3 bases removed from V and 8 bases from J, the gap between germline ends came to 16 bases. The CDR3 length is 14 residues. The CDR3 loop is CASSDRTVLGGYTF. Here the CDR3 DNA reads TGCGCCAGCAGTGACCGGACAGTCCTGGGAGGCTACACCTTC.

The CDR3 coding sequence is TGTGCCTGGAGTGACCCGACTAGAGACACTGAAGCTTTCTTT. This encodes CAWSDPTRDTEAFF. This chain connects TRBV30 to TRBJ1-1; D is undetermined. The CDR3 sequence is 14 residues long. CDR1 and CDR2 (germline): GTSNPN, SVGIG (reference sequence). V was pared by 1 base and J by 3 bases, with 12 bases between.

The J gene is TRBJ2-7, the V gene TRBV5-1; 7 nucleotides match TRBD2. There are 15 residues in the CDR3. CDR1 SGHRS and CDR2 YFSETQ come from the germline V gene. Unmatched junction bases numbered 13, after V lost 4 bases and J lost 6 bases. CDR3 sequence reads: CASSPNTGTTREQYF. For the CDR3, the DNA is TGCGCCAGCAGCCCAAACACCGGGACTACCCGCGAGCAGTACTTC.

J is TRBJ1-1 and V is TRBV7-9, with 7 bases identical to TRBD1. This CDR3 has 13 residues. Trimming at V came to 5 bases and at J to 4 bases, leaving 4 bases not matched to a gene. Germline-derived CDR1 and CDR2 are SEHNR and FQNEAQ (reference sequence). Here the CDR3 DNA reads TGTGCCAGCAGCAGGGACAGTATCACTGAAGCTTTCTTT. Translating gives CASSRDSITEAFF. Full variable domain (remainder filled in from reference TRBV7-9 and TRBJ1-1): DTGVSQNPRHKITKRGQNVTFRCDPISEHNRLYWYRQTLGQGPEFLTYFQNEAQLEKSRLLSDRFSAERPKGSFSTLEIQRTEQGDSAMYLCASSRDSITEAFFGQGTRLTVV.

The rearrangement links TRBV10-3 to TRBJ1-1; possibly TRBD1 for D (6 bases). Germline V gene data show CDR1 as ENHRY and CDR2 as SYGVKD. This CDR3 region has 13 residues. V lost 10 bases to trimming and J lost 5 bases, with 17 bases between them. The CDR3, as DNA: TGTGCCACCAGCAGGGGCTCGTATACTGAAGCTTTCTTT. Translated, it gives CATSRGSYTEAFF.

The V call is TRBV9, the J call TRBJ2-7; TRBD1 agrees at 8 bases. CDR3 length: 14 amino acids. The germline V gene encodes CDR1 SGDLS and CDR2 YYNGEE. V dropped 3 bases and J dropped 3; count of bases not matched to a gene: 5. The CDR3 nucleotides read TGTGCCAGCAGCGCGACCGGGACAGGCTACGAGCAGTACTTC. Its translation is CASSATGTGYEQYF. Using reference TRBV9 and TRBJ2-7 for the parts outside the CDR3, the full variable domain is DSGVTQTPKHLITATGQRVTLRCSPRSGDLSVYWYQQSLDQGLQFLIQYYNGEERAKGNILERFSAQQFPDLHSELNLSSLELGDSALYFCASSATGTGYEQYFGPGTRLTVT.

This clone was seen just once. Germline and junction disagree at one end, which may indicate a read error. V and J are TRBV25-1 and TRBJ2-3, with D perhaps matching TRBD2 (5 bases). Germline V gene sequence: CDR1 MGHDK, CDR2 SYGVNS. The CDR3 consists of 12 residues. The CDR3 protein is CASTELGDTQYF. In DNA, the CDR3 is TGTGCCAGCACTGAACTAGGTGATACGCAGTATTTT. Full variable domain (rest looked up from reference TRBV25-1 and TRBJ2-3): EADIYQTPRYLVIGTGKKITLECSQTMGHDKMYWYQQDPGMELHLIHYSYGVNSTEKGDLSSESTVSRIRTEHFPLTLESARPSHTSQYLCASTELGDTQYFGPGTRLTVL.

This sequence joins TRBV21-1 and TRBJ1-1; no DNA check was done on the table's D call, TRBD1. TRBV21-1 is a listed pseudogene. The CDR3 loop spans 16 amino acids. The CDR3 reads CASSKEGDSFNTEAFF. The DNA of the CDR3 is TGTGCCAGCAGCAAAGAAGGGGACAGCTTCAACACTGAAGCTTTCTTT.

This rearrangement joins TRBV6-5 to TRBJ1-6, with TRBD1 identical over 7 bases. J lost 9 bases, V lost 5 bases, and 10 bases had no gene match. Germline-derived CDR1 and CDR2 are MNHEY and SVGAGI. The length of the CDR3 is 15 residues. Here the CDR3 DNA reads TGTGCCAGCAGTCCTCCCCGTGGGGACAGTTCACCCCTCCACTTT. It yields the protein CASSPPRGDSSPLHF.

The chain combines TRBV27 with TRBJ2-7; D is unclear. The CDR3 extends over 16 amino acids. V was shortened by 6 bases and J by 3 bases, with 21 bases between the two germline ends. Germline V gene lookup returns CDR1 MNHEY and CDR2 SMNVEV (reference sequence). The CDR3 spells CASRPAGQTIFYEQYF. The DNA of the CDR3 is TGTGCCAGCAGGCCAGCTGGGCAGACCATTTTCTACGAGCAGTACTTC.

The J gene is TRBJ2-7, the V gene TRBV7-2; 11 nucleotides agree with TRBD2. Trimming took 3 bases from V and 2 from J; bases not matched to a gene: 3. Germline lookup yields CDR1 SGHTA and CDR2 FQGNSA. The CDR3 totals 15 residues. CDR3 protein: CASSFTSGGTYEQYF. In DNA, the CDR3 is TGTGCCAGCAGCTTTACTAGCGGGGGTACCTACGAGCAGTACTTC.

This clone has just a few counts. The J gene is TRBJ2-1, the V gene TRBV6-6; the match to TRBD2 covers 10 bases. V shed 8 bases, J shed 9 bases, and the junction held 16 bases outside the gene matches. Germline V CDR1 and CDR2: MNHNY, SVGAGI (reference sequence). The CDR3 is 16 residues long. DNA of the CDR3: TGTGCCAGCCGTAGCTCTAGCGGGAGATTTCTTGGTGAGCAGTTCTTC. This translates into CASRSSSGRFLGEQFF.